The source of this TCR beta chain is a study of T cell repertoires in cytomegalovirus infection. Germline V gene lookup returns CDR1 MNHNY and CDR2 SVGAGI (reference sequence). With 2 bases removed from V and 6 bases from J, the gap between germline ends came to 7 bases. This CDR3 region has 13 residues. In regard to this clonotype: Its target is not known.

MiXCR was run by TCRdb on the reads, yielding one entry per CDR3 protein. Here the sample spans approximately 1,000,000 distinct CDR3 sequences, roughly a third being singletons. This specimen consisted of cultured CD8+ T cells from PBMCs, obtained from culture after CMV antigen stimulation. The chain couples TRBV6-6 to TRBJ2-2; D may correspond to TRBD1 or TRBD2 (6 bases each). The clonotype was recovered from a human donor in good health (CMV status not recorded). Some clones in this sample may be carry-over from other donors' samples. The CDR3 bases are TGTGCCAGCAGTTACGGGGGGCCCGGGGAGCTGTTTTTT. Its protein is CASSYGGPGELFF.